This TCR beta chain was identified during a study of T cell responses to AZD1222 COVID-19 vaccine. The CDR3 covers 12 residues. V was pared by 2 bases and J by 7 bases, with 9 bases between. In germline, CDR1 is MNHEY, CDR2 SVGEGT. Libraries were prepared by immunoSEQ multiplex PCR; TCRdb keeps only in-frame clonotypes and omits some of them. The sample yields about 140,000 clones, over 85% seen once. This receptor was identified in an adult in good health. The rearrangement links TRBV6-2 or TRBV6-3 to TRBJ2-7; D not certain. The sequences come from peripheral blood, collected on day 0 of MenACWY control vaccination. In DNA, the CDR3 is TGTGCCAGCAGTTACCAAAGGTATGAGCAGTACTTC. Translation gives CASSYQRYEQYF.